This entry describes one T cell receptor (beta chain). No antigen is known for it. Base quality data are lacking; no much larger clone is found one base away. These data originate in a study of early T cells in non-severe SARS-CoV-2 infection (dated by TCRdb to about 2021). Regarding the complete study: TCR sequencing used bulk RNA from unsorted whole blood, so alpha and beta chains could not be paired.

Study-wide conclusions, independent of this receptor: VDJdb matching was skewed toward anti-spike CD8 responses and likely underestimated virus-specific expansions, missing private and CD4 specificities.

The study was a case-control design nested within a healthcare worker cohort in London, UK, with weekly nasopharyngeal swab PCR tests and blood sampling. Between 23 and 31 March 2020, the week of the UK lockdown, healthcare workers were enrolled and then followed up weekly for as long as 16 weeks. The library was produced with 5' RACE. The instrument was a NextSeq 500. In the TCR library protocol, unique molecular identifiers were attached to individual cDNA molecules to correct for PCR bias and sequencing error. TCR alpha and beta chains were both sequenced, and the abundances of alpha and beta sequences in each sample were closely correlated with each other. Concerning the study's data processing: V gene, J gene and CDR3 annotation of TCR sequences was performed with Decombinator V4. Expanded TCRs were defined as changing significantly between any two time points under a Poisson model with p below 0.0001. TCR abundances were normalised to the total number of TCRs sequenced per sample and expressed as counts per million. VDJdb, accessed 1 November 2021, was searched for CMV, EBV and SARS-CoV-2 annotated TCRs, with TCRs annotated for multiple antigens excluded. Using fastp trimming at Q25 and MiXCR clonotype assembly, TCRdb reanalyzed the public sequencing data and kept in-frame beta chains. CDR3 protein duplicates are merged, each entry listing the most common genes and DNA. The V and J calls, along with clone size, are taken from TCRdb and not from the paper's own processing. The sample includes 60,000 to 65,000 distinct CDR3 sequences, with roughly 8.8% observed a single time. The ten largest clones add up to 1.2% of the sample.

Sequenced sample: whole blood. This TCR came from an adult who was a healthcare worker with PCR-confirmed SARS-CoV-2 infection or an uninfected control (not recorded which).

The CDR3 corresponds to CASSDQGARTDTQYF. DNA sequence: TGTGCCAGCAGTGATCAGGGGGCGCGCACAGATACGCAGTATTTT. The chain was built from TRBV2 and TRBJ2-3, and 8 junction bases match TRBD1. Here V drops 3 bases and J drops 1 base, and the junction holds 3 bases not matched to any gene. For CDR1 and CDR2, the germline V gene lists SNHLY and FYNNEI. The CDR3 goes from the cysteine to the phenylalanine over 15 residues. Only CDR3 DNA remains: 45 bases, in frame from the first base.